Below are 20 T cell receptor beta chains sequenced from a single sample in a study of shared clonotypes between healthy human individuals. The naive CD8 fraction comprised CD45RO-negative cells positively selected for CCR7 and excluded terminally differentiated effector memory CD45RA+ cells. Using immunoSEQ multiplex PCR, the repertoire was profiled, and TCRdb retains in-frame clones only, with some absent. The top ten hold more than 1.5% of the sample, which has about 2.1 million clones, 90% to 95% seen once. The sequenced material came from naive CD8+ T cells from PBMCs. These receptors all come from a man aged 18 to 35 in good health. Some clones in this sample may be carry-over from other donors' samples.

The chain uses TRBV9 and TRBJ2-1; 10 bases fit TRBD2. Trimming cost V 3 bases and J 9 bases; bases outside gene matches: 12. Germline assignment: CDR1 SGDLS and CDR2 YYNGEE. CDR3 length equals 16 residues. The chain's CDR3 is CASSGQREGSLVEQFF. The CDR3 bases are TGTGCCAGCAGCGGTCAGCGGGAGGGCTCTTTGGTTGAGCAGTTCTTC.

This sequence joins TRBV7-9 and TRBJ1-2, with a possible D match to TRBD1 (6 bases). Germline assignment: CDR1 SEHNR and CDR2 FQNEAQ (reference sequence). The CDR3 covers 14 residues. Trimming removed 3 bases from V and 7 bases from J, with 15 bases in between. The CDR3 region has the DNA TGTGCCAGCAGCTTTCCGGGGGGCGCGGGTGGCTACACCTTC. Its translation is CASSFPGGAGGYTF.

This chain links TRBV11-2 with TRBJ1-2; possible D gene TRBD1, 5 bases. Trimming shortened V by 5 bases and J by 4 bases, and 11 bases separated the two germline ends. Germline V CDR1 and CDR2: SGHAT, FQNNGV. This CDR3 has 13 residues. CDR3: CASSPGSPYGYTF. The CDR3 region has the DNA TGTGCCAGCAGCCCAGGGAGTCCCTATGGCTACACCTTC.

In this sample, this clone turned up a few times. Other DNA sequences of this sample code for an identical CDR3. The rearrangement uses TRBV4-3 and TRBJ2-5; 11 positions match TRBD1. The CDR3 has 15 residues. V gave up 3 bases and J gave up 1 base; unmatched junction bases: 1. CDR1 LGHNA and CDR2 YSLEER come from the germline V gene. The CDR3 spells CASSQGTGGQETQYF. CDR3 coding DNA: TGCGCCAGCAGCCAGGGGACAGGGGGCCAAGAGACCCAGTACTTC.

The gene calls are TRBV15 and TRBJ2-7; 8 bases agree with TRBD1. Germline CDR1 LNHNV, CDR2 YYDKDF (reference sequence). The J segment lost 2 bases and the V segment lost 1 base, leaving 4 bases of the junction unmatched. CDR3 length: 15 residues. CDR3 coding DNA: TGTGCCACCAGCAGAGCCGGGACAGGCGCCTACGAGCAGTACTTC. Its translation: CATSRAGTGAYEQYF.

V is TRBV7-8 and J is TRBJ2-3, with D uncertain. Trimming removed 1 base from V and 7 bases from J, with 6 bases in between. The CDR3 length is 12 residues. Germline V CDR1 and CDR2: SGHVS, FQNEAQ. The chain's CDR3 is CASSLVQNTQYF. The CDR3 DNA sequence: TGTGCCAGCAGCTTAGTCCAGAATACGCAGTATTTT.

The genes are TRBV6-5 and TRBJ1-2; possibly TRBD1 for D (5 bases). The CDR3 length is 15 residues. CDR1 MNHEY and CDR2 SVGAGI come from the germline V gene. Trimming cost V 6 bases and J 2 bases, with 16 bases left between them. The CDR3 loop reads CASSELMGPNYGYTF. The CDR3 region has the DNA TGTGCCAGCAGCGAACTCATGGGACCGAACTATGGCTACACCTTC.

The chain carries TRBV4-2 and TRBJ2-7; 7 bases fit TRBD2. J was trimmed by 4 bases and V by 0 bases; bases with no gene match: 6. CDR1 and CDR2 from the germline V gene are LGHNA and YNFKEQ. This CDR3 contains 15 residues. The CDR3 region is CASSQEASGLYEQYF. The DNA for the CDR3 is TGTGCCAGCAGCCAAGAAGCTAGCGGATTATACGAGCAGTACTTC.

The chain recombines TRBV28 with TRBJ1-2, with D unclear. V lost 3 bases and J 5 bases, leaving 10 bases between the germline ends. The CDR3 is made up of 13 amino acids. Germline V CDR1 and CDR2: MDHEN, SYDVKM. This CDR3 is CASSFRGSYGYTF. The CDR3 DNA reads TGTGCCAGCAGTTTCCGCGGTTCTTATGGCTACACCTTC.

This clone came up once. The chain links TRBV19 to TRBJ2-5; 8 positions agree with TRBD1. V shed 0 bases, J shed 1 base, and the junction held 13 bases outside the gene matches. Germline V gene data show CDR1 as LNHDA and CDR2 as SQIVND (reference sequence). The CDR3 contains 19 residues. The CDR3 bases are TGTGCCAGTAGTATAGATTCAAGTCACCAGGGGGCAGCCCAAGAGACCCAGTACTTC. It codes for CASSIDSSHQGAAQETQYF.

The table lists this clone with a count of one. The V call is TRBV28, the J call TRBJ2-3, with 7 positions matching TRBD2. The V and J ends lost 7 bases and 0 bases, in that order; junction bases with no gene match: 16. Germline-derived CDR1 and CDR2 are MDHEN and SYDVKM. This CDR3 has 18 amino acids. The CDR3 coding sequence is TGTGCCAGCAACCTTCTAGCGGATCGGCCTACTAGCACAGATACGCAGTATTTT. This gives the protein CASNLLADRPTSTDTQYF. Full variable domain (outside the CDR3, taken from reference TRBV28 and TRBJ2-3): DVKVTQSSRYLVKRTGEKVFLECVQDMDHENMFWYRQDPGLGLRLIYFSYDVKMKEKGDIPEGYSVSREKKERFSLILESASTNQTSMYLCASNLLADRPTSTDTQYFGPGTRLTVL.

CDR3 residues: CAITEGQGYEQYF. The CDR3 coding sequence is TGTGCCATCACCGAGGGGCAGGGTTACGAGCAGTACTTC. The chain joins TRBV10-3 to TRBJ2-7; possibly TRBD1 or TRBD2 for D (5 bases each). Germline CDR1 ENHRY, CDR2 SYGVKD. The CDR3 totals 13 residues. Trimming left V 7 bases short and J 4 bases short, with 14 bases between.

The chain uses TRBV4-1 and TRBJ1-1; D is unclear. The V gene lost 0 bases and the J gene lost 1 base, with 3 bases spanning the gap. In germline, CDR1 is MGHRA, CDR2 YSYEKL. This CDR3 comprises 13 residues. CDR3 bases: TGCGCCAGCAGCCAAGACGCGAACACTGAAGCTTTCTTT. This translates into CASSQDANTEAFF.

J is TRBJ2-5 and V is TRBV7-9; D not certain. The CDR3 is 14 amino acids. V gave up 1 base and J gave up 1 base, with 7 bases separating them. From germline, CDR1 is SEHNR and CDR2 FQNEAQ (reference sequence). Here the CDR3 DNA reads TGTGCCAGCAGCTTAGGCACAACCCAAGAGACCCAGTACTTC. It yields the protein CASSLGTTQETQYF.

CDR3 nucleotide sequence: TGTGCCAGCATCGCACGGGAGAGCACAACCCTTCCGTATTTT. Translating gives CASIARESTTLPYF. This sequence joins TRBV7-9 and TRBJ2-3, with a tentative D call TRBD2 (6 bases). CDR1 is SEHNR, CDR2 FQNEAQ, per germline (reference sequence). Trimming removed 7 bases from V and 14 bases from J, with 25 bases in between. The CDR3 length is 14 residues.

The rearrangement uses TRBV5-4 and TRBJ2-5, with a possible D match to TRBD2 (5 bases). The ends were cut back, 1 base at V and 10 bases at J, with 11 bases in the middle. The CDR3 runs 12 residues. Germline CDR1 SGHNT, CDR2 YYREEE (reference sequence). The CDR3 DNA follows: TGTGCCAGCAGCTTGTCGTCGAGGGACCAGTACTTC. Encoded protein: CASSLSSRDQYF.

The chain combines TRBV11-1 with TRBJ2-7; perhaps TRBD2 as D (5 bases). The germline gives CDR1 SGHAT, CDR2 FQDESV (reference sequence). The CDR3 length is 14 residues. V lost 3 bases to trimming and J lost 2 bases, with 11 bases between them. DNA for the CDR3: TGTGCCAGCAGCTTCTCGGGATCCACCTACGAGCAGTACTTC. Protein product: CASSFSGSTYEQYF. Supplemented by reference TRBV11-1 and TRBJ2-7, the full variable domain reads EAEVAQSPRYKITEKSQAVAFWCDPISGHATLYWYRQILGQGPELLVQFQDESVVDDSQLPKDRFSAERLKGVDSTLKIQPAELGDSAMYLCASSFSGSTYEQYFGPGTRLTVT.

The sample holds a few counts of this clone. The chain combines TRBV15 with TRBJ1-1, with D hard to call. The CDR3 totals 14 residues. V shed 0 bases and J shed 7 bases, with 12 bases lying between them. CDR1 and CDR2 (germline): LNHNV, YYDKDF (reference sequence). The CDR3 DNA reads TGTGCCACCAGCAGAGATCGGGCAGTCTATGAAGCTTTCTTT. Translated, it gives CATSRDRAVYEAFF. Together with reference TRBV15 and TRBJ1-1, the CDR3 gives the full variable domain: DAMVIQNPRYQVTQFGKPVTLSCSQTLNHNVMYWYQQKSSQAPKLLFHYYDKDFNNEADTPDNFQSRRPNTSFCFLDIRSPGLGDTAMYLCATSRDRAVYEAFFGQGTRLTVV.

The chain is built from TRBV7-6 and TRBJ2-3; 7 positions agree with TRBD2. V gave up 0 bases and J gave up 4 bases; unmatched junction bases: 1. In germline, CDR1 is SGHVS, CDR2 FNYEAQ. This CDR3 is built from 14 residues. CDR3 bases: TGTGCCAGCAGCTTAGCGGGGGGGTCAGATACGCAGTATTTT. Protein sequence: CASSLAGGSDTQYF.

This clone turned up a few times. This specimen includes other DNA sequences encoding the same CDR3. The rearrangement joins TRBV13 to TRBJ1-1; 8 bases agree with TRBD1. Germline assignment: CDR1 PRHDT and CDR2 FYEKMQ (reference sequence). The length of the CDR3 is 14 residues. Trimming cost V 4 bases and J 1 base; bases outside gene matches: 2. DNA of the CDR3: TGTGCCAGCAGCTCTACAGGGGGGAACACTGAAGCTTTCTTT. As protein: CASSSTGGNTEAFF.